The clone carrying this T cell receptor (beta chain) has a handful of counts. Antigen: not known. Each CDR3 protein is one row after TCRdb ran MiXCR on the reads. The sample consists of around 710,000 distinct CDR3 sequences, about 27% of them appearing once. The V gene's germline CDR1 is MNHNY and CDR2 SVGAGI (reference sequence). The V segment lost 0 bases and the J segment 8 bases; nucleotides outside the gene matches: 7. The CDR3 totals 15 residues. This specimen belongs to a study of T cell repertoires in cytomegalovirus infection. Looking at the study overall: Both recently identified HLA-C-restricted and well-studied HLA-B-restricted CMV epitopes were used in the study. The public TCR beta signatures pointed to both CMV infection and matching HLA type. Study-level findings and limits: CMV-specific TCR beta clonotypes restricted by HLA-C dominated the ex vivo response. Accumulated public TCR beta family frequency recognized individuals carrying CMV together with the relevant HLA.

This sample comprised cultured CD8+ T cells from PBMCs, obtained from culture after CMV antigen stimulation. This TCR came from a human donor in good health (CMV status not recorded). Some clones in this sample may be carry-over from other donors' samples. The rearrangement joins TRBV6-6 to TRBJ1-2, with TRBD1 matching over 9 bases. In DNA, the CDR3 is TGTGCCAGCAGTTACTCCGATGACGGGACAGGGGGCTACACCTTC. Protein product: CASSYSDDGTGGYTF.